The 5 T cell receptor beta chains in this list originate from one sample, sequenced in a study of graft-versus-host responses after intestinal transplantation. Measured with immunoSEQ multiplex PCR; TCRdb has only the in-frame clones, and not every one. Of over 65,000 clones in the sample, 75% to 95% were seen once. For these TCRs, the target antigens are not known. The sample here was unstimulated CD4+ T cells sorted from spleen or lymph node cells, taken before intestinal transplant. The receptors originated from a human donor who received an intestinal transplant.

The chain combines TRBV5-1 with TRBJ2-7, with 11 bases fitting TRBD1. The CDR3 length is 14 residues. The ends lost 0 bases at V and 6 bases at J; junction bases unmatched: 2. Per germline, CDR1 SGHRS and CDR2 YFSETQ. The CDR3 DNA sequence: TGCGCCAGCAGCTTGGTGGGACAGGGGGGCGAGCAGTACTTC. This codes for CASSLVGQGGEQYF.

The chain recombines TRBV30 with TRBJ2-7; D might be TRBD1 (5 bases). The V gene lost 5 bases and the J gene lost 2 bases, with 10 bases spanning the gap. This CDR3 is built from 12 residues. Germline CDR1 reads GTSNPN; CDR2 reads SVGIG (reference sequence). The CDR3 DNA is TGTGCCTGGGGACATCAGGCCTACGAGCAGTACTTC. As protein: CAWGHQAYEQYF.

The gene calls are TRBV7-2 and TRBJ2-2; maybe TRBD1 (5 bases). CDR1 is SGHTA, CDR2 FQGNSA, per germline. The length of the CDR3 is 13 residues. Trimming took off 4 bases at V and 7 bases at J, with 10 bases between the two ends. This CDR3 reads CASSSGSLGELFF. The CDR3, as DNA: TGTGCCAGCAGCTCAGGGTCTCTCGGGGAGCTGTTTTTT.

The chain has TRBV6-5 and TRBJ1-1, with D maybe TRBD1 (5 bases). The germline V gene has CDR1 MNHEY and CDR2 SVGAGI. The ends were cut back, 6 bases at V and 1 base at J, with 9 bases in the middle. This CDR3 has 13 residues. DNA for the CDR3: TGTGCCAGCAGACCGCAGGGGAACACTGAAGCTTTCTTT. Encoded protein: CASRPQGNTEAFF.

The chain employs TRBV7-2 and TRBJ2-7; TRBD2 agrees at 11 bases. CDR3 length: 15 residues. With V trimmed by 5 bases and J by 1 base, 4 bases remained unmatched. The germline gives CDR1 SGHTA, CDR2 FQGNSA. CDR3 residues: CASSPRTSGSYEQYF. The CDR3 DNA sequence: TGTGCCAGCAGCCCCCGGACTAGCGGGTCCTACGAGCAGTACTTC.